This T cell receptor beta chain comes out of a study of cytomegalovirus exposure and HLA in healthy donors. The CDR3 consists of 15 residues. The germline V and J ends were trimmed by 1 base and 9 bases, with 13 bases remaining between them. Germline-derived CDR1 and CDR2 are LGHNA and YNFKEQ. With regard to this clone: Its antigen is undetermined.

Study-level findings and limits: TRBV6-2, TRBV6-3 and some other V segments were excluded as indistinguishable.

Both 60 Vbeta primers and 13 Jbeta primers went into the PCR. TCRdb keeps only in-frame clones here, not all; method: immunoSEQ multiplex PCR. The sample includes about 140,000 clones, 65% to 80% of them seen just once. The chain recombines TRBV4-2 with TRBJ1-6; no firm D call. The sample was PBMCs. The sequence came from a woman under 40 in good health and CMV-seronegative. For the CDR3, the DNA is TGTGCCAGCAGCCAAGTGGGAGGTGTCACTTCACCCCTCCACTTT. It translates to CASSQVGGVTSPLHF.